These 9 T cell receptor beta chains originate from one sample sequenced in a study of identical twins. MiXCR was run by TCRdb on the 5' RACE reads, yielding one entry per CDR3 protein. The table has 310,000 or so distinct CDR3 sequences, roughly 10% seen once. These data also featured in a second study, about yellow fever vaccine responses in identical twins.

Input material: CD8+ T cells sorted from blood. All receptors derive from a woman aged 18-29 years in good health.

This clonotype was recorded many times. The rearrangement links TRBV12-3 or TRBV12-4 to TRBJ2-5, with 7 nucleotides matching TRBD1. V lost 3 bases to trimming and J lost 4 bases; unmatched junction nucleotides: 5. The CDR3 totals 14 residues. The CDR3 DNA sequence: TGTGCCAGCAGTTTTTATCCAGGGGGAGAGACCCAGTACTTC. Encoded protein: CASSFYPGGETQYF.

The chain employs TRBV5-1 and TRBJ1-3; no clear D. CDR1 and CDR2 (germline): SGHRS, YFSETQ. With 4 bases removed from V and 0 bases from J, the gap between germline ends came to 11 bases. The length of the CDR3 is 15 residues. This chain's CDR3 is CASSTKHLSGNTIYF. The CDR3 DNA reads as TGCGCCAGCAGCACAAAACACCTCTCTGGAAACACCATATATTTT.

The CDR3 spells CASSQDGAVINEQFF. CDR3 sequence (DNA): TGCGCCAGCAGCCAAGATGGGGCGGTCATCAATGAGCAGTTCTTC. This chain links TRBV4-3 with TRBJ2-1; perhaps TRBD1 as D (5 bases). CDR1 is LGHNA, CDR2 YSLEER, per germline. With 0 bases removed from V and 6 bases from J, the gap between germline ends came to 12 bases. The CDR3 consists of 15 residues.

This chain links TRBV3-1 with TRBJ2-1; D remains ambiguous. Per germline, CDR1 LGHDT and CDR2 YNNKEL (reference sequence). V lost 1 base and J lost 5, with 9 bases in between. This CDR3 spans 14 amino acids. The CDR3 loop is CASSQVLRNNEQFF. For the CDR3, the DNA is TGTGCCAGCAGCCAAGTTTTAAGAAACAATGAGCAGTTCTTC.

This clonotype was seen at least ten times. This rearrangement joins TRBV27 to TRBJ2-7; 7 positions match TRBD1. CDR1 and CDR2 (germline): MNHEY, SMNVEV (reference sequence). The CDR3 has 14 amino acids. V shed 3 bases, J shed 6 bases, and the junction held 8 bases outside the gene matches. As DNA, the CDR3 is TGTGCCAGCAGTTTTGACAGGGTTTCTTTCGAGCAGTACTTC. The encoded protein is CASSFDRVSFEQYF.

The gene calls are TRBV27 and TRBJ2-7, with D possibly matching TRBD2 (6 bases). This CDR3 is 11 amino acids long. Germline values: CDR1 MNHEY, CDR2 SMNVEV (reference sequence). V gave up 8 bases and J gave up 4 bases, with 9 bases separating them. CDR3 sequence reads: CASQSGYEQYF. In DNA form, the CDR3 reads TGTGCCAGCCAGAGCGGGTACGAGCAGTACTTC.

This clonotype was found a few times. The rearrangement uses TRBV12-3 or TRBV12-4 and TRBJ2-1; D is unresolved. V was cut by 7 bases and J by 6 bases, with 16 bases left in between. The CDR3 totals 14 residues. The CDR3 DNA reads TGTGCCAGCAAACCACTCGCGGCGAGCAATGAGCAGTTCTTC. The encoded protein is CASKPLAASNEQFF.

This clonotype has a count of ten or more. The V call is TRBV30, the J call TRBJ2-7; weak D call: TRBD2 (5 bases). Trimming pared 2 bases from V and 1 base from J, leaving 9 bases between. The germline gives CDR1 GTSNPN, CDR2 SVGIG (reference sequence). The CDR3 runs to 13 residues. The CDR3 loop is CAWSPGVSYEQYF. The CDR3 DNA follows: TGTGCCTGGAGTCCCGGGGTTTCCTACGAGCAGTACTTC.

This clonotype occurred many times. The gene calls are TRBV14 and TRBJ2-5; TRBD2 agrees at 7 bases. With V trimmed by 6 bases and J by 3 bases, 4 bases remained unmatched. Germline V gene data show CDR1 as SGHDN and CDR2 as FVKESK. CDR3 length: 13 amino acids. CDR3 nucleotide sequence: TGTGCCAGCAGAAGGGGAGGGGAAGAGACCCAGTACTTC. Protein sequence: CASRRGGEETQYF.